The T cell receptor beta chain under discussion was sequenced for a study of blood T cells in healthy people across ages. Details on this clonotype: Its antigen is unidentified.

Study observations and caveats: Age brought a roughly linear fall in TCR beta diversity measured per million T cells.

Germline CDR1 is SSHAT and CDR2 is FNYEAQ (reference sequence). The CDR3 spans 17 residues. Trimming took off 0 bases at V and 4 bases at J, with 16 bases between the two ends. It was with a sample-barcoded 5' primer and a J-beta primer mix that a second PCR of about 6 to 12 cycles was run. Using its own MiXCR run on the 5' RACE reads, TCRdb lists one record per CDR3 protein. Of some 1,800,000 distinct CDR3 sequences in the sample, about 39% were seen once. What was sequenced was blood. This chain links TRBV7-7 with TRBJ2-1, with D tentatively TRBD2 (5 bases). This receptor was identified in a human donor in good health. CDR3 loop: CASSLADGETPYNEQFF. CDR3 nucleotide sequence: TGTGCCAGCAGCTTAGCGGACGGGGAGACCCCTTACAATGAGCAGTTCTTC.